In its sample, the clone carrying this TCR beta chain was seen once. Its antigen is not known. A much larger clone is a single base away; this may be a read error. V was shortened by 10 bases and J by 5 bases, with 11 bases between the two germline ends. CDR1 is MNHNS and CDR2 is SASEGT in the germline V gene. CDR3 length: 11 amino acids. The sample belongs to a study of tumor-infiltrating lymphocytes in primary liver carcinoma. Study background: Patients' primary liver carcinoma was surgically resected. Tumor stage was T1-T3 N0M0, and tumor size was roughly 4 to 10 cm across. Findings and caveats of the study: Tumor-adjacent and tumor-blood pairs shared a smaller degree of overlap than tumor region pairs.

Unsorted whole blood yielded the blood RNA, and germline DNA was also extracted. Prior to surgery, about 4 milliliters of peripheral blood were drawn. Starting from around 0.45 ug of total RNA, TCR beta cDNA was produced with a primer in the constant region. Three nested multiplex PCR rounds, a slightly modified ARM-PCR method, built the TCR beta libraries. The opening two PCR rounds, around 9 cycles each, paired TRBV1-TRBV30 forward primers with a C-beta reverse primer. One entry per CDR3 protein, called by TCRdb with MiXCR from the multiplex PCR reads. Here the sample spans roughly 330,000 distinct CDR3 sequences, around three fifths being singletons.

The TCR originated in a man in his forties with primary liver carcinoma and hepatitis B virus infection. The chain employs TRBV6-1 and TRBJ1-1; no reliable D call. The source material was peripheral blood. The CDR3 bases are TGTGCCATCATGAAGAATACTGAAGCTTTCTTT. As protein: CAIMKNTEAFF.